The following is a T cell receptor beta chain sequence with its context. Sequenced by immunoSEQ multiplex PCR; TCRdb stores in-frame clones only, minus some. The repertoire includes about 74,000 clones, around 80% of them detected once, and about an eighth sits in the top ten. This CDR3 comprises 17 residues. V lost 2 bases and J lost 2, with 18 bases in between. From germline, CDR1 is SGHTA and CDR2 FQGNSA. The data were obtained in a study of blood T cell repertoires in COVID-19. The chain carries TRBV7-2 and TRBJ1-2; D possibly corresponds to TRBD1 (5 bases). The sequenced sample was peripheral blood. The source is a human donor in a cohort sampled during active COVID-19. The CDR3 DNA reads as TGTGCCAGCAGCTTAAGTACAGGAGTCACGCACAACTATGGCTACACCTTC. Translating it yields CASSLSTGVTHNYGYTF. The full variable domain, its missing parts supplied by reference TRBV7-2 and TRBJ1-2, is GAGVSQSPSNKVTEKGKDVELRCDPISGHTALYWYRQSLGQGLEFLIYFQGNSAPDKSGLPSDRFSAERTGGSVSTLTIQRTQQEDSAVYLCASSLSTGVTHNYGYTFGSGTRLTVV.